This is a list of T cell receptor beta chains from one sample in a study of blood T cell repertoires in COVID-19. The assay was immunoSEQ multiplex PCR, and TCRdb's table has in-frame clones only and misses some. The table shows about 440,000 clones, with less than 95% occurring only once. Input material: PBMCs or T cells enriched from blood (not recorded which). The receptors here all came from a man younger than 35 who had recovered from COVID-19. CDR3s include the opening cysteine and the closing phenylalanine or tryptophan. Fields, in order: J gene, V gene, D gene, clone size, CDR3 DNA, CDR3 protein. D genes are given only for firm matches. Expanded clones get a size class; other rows say once, few or many, or leave the size out.

TRBJ1-5	TRBV10-3	.	.	TGTGCCACCACTGGCCAGACAGAAGATCCCCAGCATTTT	CATTGQTEDPQHF
TRBJ1-4	TRBV6-5	.	.	TGTGCCAGCAGTCAGGGGATACTTAATGAAAAACTGTTTTTT	CASSQGILNEKLFF
TRBJ2-1	TRBV15	TRBD1	.	TGTGCCACCAGCAGTGGGACAGGGGGCTTGAATGAGCAGTTCTTC	CATSSGTGGLNEQFF
TRBJ1-3	TRBV5-6	.	once	TGTGCCAGCAGCCGACTTGTACCCTCCTCTGGAAACACCATATATTTT	CASSRLVPSSGNTIYF
TRBJ2-6	TRBV28	.	.	TGTGCCAGCAGTCCCTACTGGAGCTCTGGGGCCAACGTCCTGACTTTC	CASSPYWSSGANVLTF
TRBJ1-1	TRBV5-1	.	.	TGCGCCAGCAGCTTATTGGGCACAAGCACTGAAGCTTTCTTT	CASSLLGTSTEAFF
TRBJ2-2	TRBV5-5	.	once	TGTGCCAGCAGCTTGGATCCCGGGACCGGGGAGCTGTTTTTT	CASSLDPGTGELFF
TRBJ2-7	TRBV28	.	.	TGTGCCAGCAGCCAGATTGACGAGCAGTACTTC	CASSQIDEQYF
TRBJ2-4	TRBV20-1	TRBD2	.	TGCAGTGCTAGTAAGCGGGGTTACAAAAACATTCAGTACTTC	CSASKRGYKNIQYF
TRBJ1-5	TRBV2	.	.	TGTGCCAGCAGCCGACAGGTTAGGAGCAATCAGCCCCAGCATTTT	CASSRQVRSNQPQHF
TRBJ1-4	TRBV30	.	.	TGTGCCTGGAGTAACGCGGGAAGTGAAAAACTGTTTTTT	CAWSNAGSEKLFF
TRBJ1-1	TRBV6-5	.	.	TGTGCCAGCAGTTACAATCGGGGGGCGGACACTGAAGCTTTCTTT	CASSYNRGADTEAFF
TRBJ2-7	TRBV28	.	.	TGTGCCAGCAAGACCCCCAGGGAGCAGTACTTC	CASKTPREQYF
TRBJ1-2	TRBV7-8	.	.	TGTGCCAGTTCCCTTAATCAACAGGCCATCCTTCCCTATGGCTACACCTTC	CASSLNQQAILPYGYTF
TRBJ2-7	TRBV5-1	.	.	TGCGCCAGCAGCCTCCTGGACTTATCCTACGAGCAGTACTTC	CASSLLDLSYEQYF
TRBJ1-1	TRBV28	.	.	TGTGCCAGCAGTTTAGTATCCGGGACACTGAACACTGAAGCTTTCTTT	CASSLVSGTLNTEAFF
TRBJ1-2	TRBV6-5	TRBD1	.	TGTGCCAGCAGTTACGGACAGGGAGGGGGCTACACCTTC	CASSYGQGGGYTF